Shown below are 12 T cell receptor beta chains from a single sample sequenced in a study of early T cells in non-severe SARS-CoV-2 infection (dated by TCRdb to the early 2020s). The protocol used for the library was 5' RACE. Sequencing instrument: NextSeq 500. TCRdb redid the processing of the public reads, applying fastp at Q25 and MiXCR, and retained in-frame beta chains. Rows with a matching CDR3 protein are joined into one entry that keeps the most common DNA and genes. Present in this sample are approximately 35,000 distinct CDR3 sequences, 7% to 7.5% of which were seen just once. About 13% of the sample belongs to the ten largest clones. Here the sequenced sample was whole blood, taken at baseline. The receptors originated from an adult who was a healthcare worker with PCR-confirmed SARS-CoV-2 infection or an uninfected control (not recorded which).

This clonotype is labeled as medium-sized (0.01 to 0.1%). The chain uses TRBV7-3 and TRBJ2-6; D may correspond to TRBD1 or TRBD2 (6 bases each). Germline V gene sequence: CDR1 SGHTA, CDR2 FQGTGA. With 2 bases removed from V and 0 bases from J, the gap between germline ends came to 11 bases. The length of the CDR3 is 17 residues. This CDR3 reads CASSLGGTSSGANVLTF. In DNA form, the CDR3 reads TGTGCCAGCAGCTTAGGCGGGACAAGCTCTGGGGCCAACGTCCTGACTTTC.

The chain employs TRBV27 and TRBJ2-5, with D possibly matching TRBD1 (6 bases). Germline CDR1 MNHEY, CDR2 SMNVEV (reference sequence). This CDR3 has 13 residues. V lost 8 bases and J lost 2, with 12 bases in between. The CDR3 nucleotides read TGTGCCAGCGGGACAAGGTCTCAAGAGACCCAGTACTTC. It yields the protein CASGTRSQETQYF.

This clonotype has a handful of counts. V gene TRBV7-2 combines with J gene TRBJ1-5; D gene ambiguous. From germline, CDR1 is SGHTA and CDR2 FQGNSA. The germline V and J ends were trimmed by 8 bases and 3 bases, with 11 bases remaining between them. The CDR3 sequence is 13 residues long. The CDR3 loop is CASAPSTNQPQHF. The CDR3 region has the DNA TGTGCCAGCGCCCCTAGCACCAATCAGCCCCAGCATTTT.

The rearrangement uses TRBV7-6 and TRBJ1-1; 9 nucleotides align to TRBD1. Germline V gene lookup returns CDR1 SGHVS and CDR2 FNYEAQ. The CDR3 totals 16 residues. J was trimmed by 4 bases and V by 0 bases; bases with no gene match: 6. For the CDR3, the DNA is TGTGCCAGCAGCTTAGCACCTACAGGGGGCGGCACTGAAGCTTTCTTT. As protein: CASSLAPTGGGTEAFF. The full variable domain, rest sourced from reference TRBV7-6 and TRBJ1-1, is GAGVSQSPRYKVTKRGQDVALRCDPISGHVSLYWYRQALGQGPEFLTYFNYEAQQDKSGLPNDRFSAERPEGSISTLTIQRTEQRDSAMYRCASSLAPTGGGTEAFFGQGTRLTVV.

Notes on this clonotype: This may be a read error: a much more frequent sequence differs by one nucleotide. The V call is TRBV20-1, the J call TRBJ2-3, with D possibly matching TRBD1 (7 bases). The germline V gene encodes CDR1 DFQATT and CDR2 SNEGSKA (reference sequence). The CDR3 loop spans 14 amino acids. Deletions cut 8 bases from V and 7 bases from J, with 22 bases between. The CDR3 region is CSPNRGIAENTQYF. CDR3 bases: TGCAGTCCTAACAGGGGAATAGCGGAAAATACGCAGTATTTT.

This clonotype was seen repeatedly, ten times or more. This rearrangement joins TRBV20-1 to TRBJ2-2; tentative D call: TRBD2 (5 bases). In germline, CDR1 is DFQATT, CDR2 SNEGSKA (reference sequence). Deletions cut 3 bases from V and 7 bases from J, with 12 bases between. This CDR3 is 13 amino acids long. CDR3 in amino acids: CSASISGGGELFF. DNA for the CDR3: TGCAGTGCTAGTATAAGCGGTGGCGGGGAGCTGTTTTTT.

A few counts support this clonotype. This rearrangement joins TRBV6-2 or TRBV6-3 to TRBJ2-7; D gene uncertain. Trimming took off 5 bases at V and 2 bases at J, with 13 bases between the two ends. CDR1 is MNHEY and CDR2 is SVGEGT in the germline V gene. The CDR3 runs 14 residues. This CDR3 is CASSPPGVPYEQYV. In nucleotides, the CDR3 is TGTGCCAGCAGTCCCCCAGGAGTTCCCTACGAGCAGTACGTC.

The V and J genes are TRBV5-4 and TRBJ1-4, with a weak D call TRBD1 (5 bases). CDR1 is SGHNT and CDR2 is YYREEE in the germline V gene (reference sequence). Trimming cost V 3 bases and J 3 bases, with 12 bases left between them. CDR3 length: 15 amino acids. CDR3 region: CASSSRGGANEKLFF. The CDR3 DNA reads TGTGCCAGCAGCTCGAGGGGTGGCGCTAATGAAAAACTGTTTTTT.

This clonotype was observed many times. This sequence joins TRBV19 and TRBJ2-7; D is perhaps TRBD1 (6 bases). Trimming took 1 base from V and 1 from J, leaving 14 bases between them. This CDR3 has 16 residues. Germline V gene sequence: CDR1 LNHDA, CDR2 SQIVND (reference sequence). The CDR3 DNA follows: TGTGCCAGTAGTATAGGGACCGGACAGAGATCCTACGAGCAGTACTTC. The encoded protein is CASSIGTGQRSYEQYF.

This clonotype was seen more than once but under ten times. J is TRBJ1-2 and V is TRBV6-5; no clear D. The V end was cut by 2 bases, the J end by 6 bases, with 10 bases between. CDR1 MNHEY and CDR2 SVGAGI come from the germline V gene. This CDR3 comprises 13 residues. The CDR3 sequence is CASSYNRINGYTF. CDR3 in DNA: TGTGCCAGCAGTTACAATCGCATAAATGGCTACACCTTC.

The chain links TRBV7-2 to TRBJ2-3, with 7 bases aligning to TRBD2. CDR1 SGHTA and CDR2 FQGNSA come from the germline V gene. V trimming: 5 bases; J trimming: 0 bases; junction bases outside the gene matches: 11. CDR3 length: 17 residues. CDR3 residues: CASSLLGGSASTDTQYF. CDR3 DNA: TGTGCCAGCAGCCTTTTGGGCGGGAGCGCTAGCACAGATACGCAGTATTTT. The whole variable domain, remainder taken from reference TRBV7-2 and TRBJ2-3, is GAGVSQSPSNKVTEKGKDVELRCDPISGHTALYWYRQSLGQGLEFLIYFQGNSAPDKSGLPSDRFSAERTGGSVSTLTIQRTQQEDSAVYLCASSLLGGSASTDTQYFGPGTRLTVL.

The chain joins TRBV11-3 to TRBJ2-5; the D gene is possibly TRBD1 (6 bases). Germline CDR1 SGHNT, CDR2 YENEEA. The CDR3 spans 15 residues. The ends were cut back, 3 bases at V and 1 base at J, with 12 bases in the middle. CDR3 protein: CASSFATGTQETQYF. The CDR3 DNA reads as TGTGCCAGCAGCTTTGCCACAGGGACCCAAGAGACCCAGTACTTC.